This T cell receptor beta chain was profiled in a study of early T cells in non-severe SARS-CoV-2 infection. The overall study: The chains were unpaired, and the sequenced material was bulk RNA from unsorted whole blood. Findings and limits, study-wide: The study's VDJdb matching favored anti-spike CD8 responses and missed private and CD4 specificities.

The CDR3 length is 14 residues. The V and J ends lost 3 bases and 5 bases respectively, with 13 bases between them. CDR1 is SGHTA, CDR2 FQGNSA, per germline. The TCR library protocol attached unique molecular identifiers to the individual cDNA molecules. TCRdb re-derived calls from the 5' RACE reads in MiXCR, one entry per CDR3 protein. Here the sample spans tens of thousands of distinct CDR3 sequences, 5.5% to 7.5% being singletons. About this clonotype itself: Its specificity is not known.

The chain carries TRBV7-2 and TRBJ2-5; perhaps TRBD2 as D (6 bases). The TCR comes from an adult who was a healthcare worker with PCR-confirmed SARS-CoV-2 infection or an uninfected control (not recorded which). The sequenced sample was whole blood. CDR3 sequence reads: CASSFSSGRETQYF. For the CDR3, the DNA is TGTGCCAGCAGCTTTAGTAGCGGTCGGGAGACCCAGTACTTC. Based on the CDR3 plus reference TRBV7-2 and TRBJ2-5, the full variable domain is GAGVSQSPSNKVTEKGKDVELRCDPISGHTALYWYRQSLGQGLEFLIYFQGNSAPDKSGLPSDRFSAERTGGSVSTLTIQRTQQEDSAVYLCASSFSSGRETQYFGPGTRLLVL.